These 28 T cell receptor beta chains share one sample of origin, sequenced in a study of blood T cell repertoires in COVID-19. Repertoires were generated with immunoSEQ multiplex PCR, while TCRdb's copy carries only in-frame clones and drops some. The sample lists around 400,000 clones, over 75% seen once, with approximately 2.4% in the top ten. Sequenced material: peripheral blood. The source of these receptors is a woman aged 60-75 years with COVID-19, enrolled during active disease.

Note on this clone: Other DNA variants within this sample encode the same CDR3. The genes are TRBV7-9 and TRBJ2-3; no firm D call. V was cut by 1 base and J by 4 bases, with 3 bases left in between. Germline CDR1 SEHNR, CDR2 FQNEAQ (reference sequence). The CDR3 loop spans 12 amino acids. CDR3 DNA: TGTGCCAGCAGCTTAGGAGCAGATACGCAGTATTTT. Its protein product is CASSLGADTQYF.

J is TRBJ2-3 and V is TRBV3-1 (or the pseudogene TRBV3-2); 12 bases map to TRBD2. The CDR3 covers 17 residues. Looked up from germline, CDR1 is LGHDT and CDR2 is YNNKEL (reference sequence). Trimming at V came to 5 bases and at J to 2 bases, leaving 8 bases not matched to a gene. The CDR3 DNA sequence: TGTGCCAGCAGCGCCGGACTAGCGGGGACGGCCACAGATACGCAGTATTTT. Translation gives CASSAGLAGTATDTQYF.

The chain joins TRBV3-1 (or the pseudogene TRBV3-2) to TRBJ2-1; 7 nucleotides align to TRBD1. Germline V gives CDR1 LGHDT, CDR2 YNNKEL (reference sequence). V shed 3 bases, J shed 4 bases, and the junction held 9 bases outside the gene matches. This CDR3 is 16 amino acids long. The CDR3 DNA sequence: TGTGCCAGCAGCCATGCTGACAGGGACCATTACAATGAGCAGTTCTTC. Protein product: CASSHADRDHYNEQFF.

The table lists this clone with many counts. In nucleotides, the CDR3 is TGTGCCAGCAGTTATGGAGACCCAGGGACCTACGAGCAGTACTTC. Its protein product is CASSYGDPGTYEQYF. This chain links TRBV6-6 with TRBJ2-7; D is possibly TRBD1 (5 bases). Trimming removed 3 bases at V and 2 bases at J, with 14 bases between. The CDR3 length is 15 residues. Germline values: CDR1 MNHNY, CDR2 SVGAGI (reference sequence).

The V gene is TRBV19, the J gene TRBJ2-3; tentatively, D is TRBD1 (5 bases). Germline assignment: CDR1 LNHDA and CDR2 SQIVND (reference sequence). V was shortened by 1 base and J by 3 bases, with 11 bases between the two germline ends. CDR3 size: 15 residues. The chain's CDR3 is CASSIGAGLTDTQYF. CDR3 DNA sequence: TGTGCCAGTAGTATAGGGGCAGGGTTGACAGATACGCAGTATTTT.

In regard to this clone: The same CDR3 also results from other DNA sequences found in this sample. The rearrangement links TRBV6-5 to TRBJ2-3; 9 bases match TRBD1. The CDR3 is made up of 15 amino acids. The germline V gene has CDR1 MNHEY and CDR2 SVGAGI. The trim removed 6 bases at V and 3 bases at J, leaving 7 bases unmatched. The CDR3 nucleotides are TGTGCCAGCAGCTACCCGGGACAGGGTACAGATACGCAGTATTTT. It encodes CASSYPGQGTDTQYF.

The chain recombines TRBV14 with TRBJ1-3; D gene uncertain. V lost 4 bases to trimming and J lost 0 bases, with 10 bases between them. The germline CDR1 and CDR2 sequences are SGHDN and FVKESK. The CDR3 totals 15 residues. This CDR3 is CASSRAVGSGNTIYF. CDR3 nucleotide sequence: TGTGCCAGCAGCCGAGCGGTAGGCTCTGGAAACACCATATATTTT.

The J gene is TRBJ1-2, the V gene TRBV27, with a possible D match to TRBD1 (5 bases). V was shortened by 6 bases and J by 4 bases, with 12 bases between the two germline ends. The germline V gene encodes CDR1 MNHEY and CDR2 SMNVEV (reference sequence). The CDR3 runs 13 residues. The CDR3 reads CASRGGTSYGYTF. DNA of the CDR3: TGTGCCAGCAGGGGGGGGACGAGCTATGGCTACACCTTC.

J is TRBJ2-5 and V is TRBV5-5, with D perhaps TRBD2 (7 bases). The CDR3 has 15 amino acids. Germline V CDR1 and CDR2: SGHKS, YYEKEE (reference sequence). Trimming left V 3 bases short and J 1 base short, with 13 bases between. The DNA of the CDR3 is TGTGCCAGCAGCTCATGGGGGGGCCCCCAAGAGACCCAGTACTTC. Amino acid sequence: CASSSWGGPQETQYF.

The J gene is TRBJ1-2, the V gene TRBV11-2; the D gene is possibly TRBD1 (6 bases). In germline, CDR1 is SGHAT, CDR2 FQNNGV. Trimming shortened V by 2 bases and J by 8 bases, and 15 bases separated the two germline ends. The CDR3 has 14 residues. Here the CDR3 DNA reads TGTGCCAGCAGCTTATCTACAGGGATCGGCGGCTACACCTTC. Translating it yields CASSLSTGIGGYTF.

This chain's CDR3 is CASSSTGSSYEQYF. Written as DNA, the CDR3 is TGTGCCAGCAGCTCGACAGGGAGCTCCTACGAGCAGTACTTC. V gene TRBV5-5 combines with J gene TRBJ2-7, with 7 bases fitting TRBD1. The CDR3 is 14 residues long. Germline loops: CDR1 SGHKS, CDR2 YYEKEE (reference sequence). Germline trimming cut 3 bases from V and 0 bases from J; bases unmatched to any gene: 3.

The CDR3 protein is CASSQHITYEQYF. CDR3 coding DNA: TGTGCCAGCAGCCAACACATTACCTACGAGCAGTACTTC. This chain links TRBV14 with TRBJ2-7; the D is unclear. The CDR3 is 13 amino acids. Looked up from germline, CDR1 is SGHDN and CDR2 is FVKESK. V was shortened by 2 bases and J by 2 bases, with 7 bases between the two germline ends.

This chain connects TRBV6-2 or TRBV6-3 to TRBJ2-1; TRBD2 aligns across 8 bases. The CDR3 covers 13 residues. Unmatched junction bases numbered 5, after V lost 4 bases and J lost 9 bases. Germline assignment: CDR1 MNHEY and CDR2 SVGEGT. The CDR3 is CASSWGLVGEQFF. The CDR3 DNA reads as TGTGCCAGCAGTTGGGGACTAGTTGGTGAGCAGTTCTTC.

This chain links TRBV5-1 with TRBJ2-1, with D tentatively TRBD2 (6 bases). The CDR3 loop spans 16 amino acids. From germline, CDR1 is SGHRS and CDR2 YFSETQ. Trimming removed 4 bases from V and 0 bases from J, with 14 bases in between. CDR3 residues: CASSRGWDSSYNEQFF. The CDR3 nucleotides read TGCGCCAGCAGCCGGGGGTGGGATAGCTCCTACAATGAGCAGTTCTTC.

CDR3 nucleotide sequence: TGTGCCTCATCCCTGCGGGGAAACACCATATATTTT. Protein product: CASSLRGNTIYF. The gene calls are TRBV30 and TRBJ1-3, with D uncertain. From germline, CDR1 is GTSNPN and CDR2 SVGIG (reference sequence). The CDR3 consists of 12 residues. V was shortened by 7 bases and J by 4 bases, with 11 bases between the two germline ends.

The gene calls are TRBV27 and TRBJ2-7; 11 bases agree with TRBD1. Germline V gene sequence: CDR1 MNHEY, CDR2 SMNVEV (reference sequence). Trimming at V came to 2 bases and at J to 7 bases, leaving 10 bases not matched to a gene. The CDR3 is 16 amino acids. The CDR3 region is CASSLVTGQGVGEQYF. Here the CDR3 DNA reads TGTGCCAGCAGTTTAGTAACGGGACAGGGGGTCGGAGAGCAGTACTTC.

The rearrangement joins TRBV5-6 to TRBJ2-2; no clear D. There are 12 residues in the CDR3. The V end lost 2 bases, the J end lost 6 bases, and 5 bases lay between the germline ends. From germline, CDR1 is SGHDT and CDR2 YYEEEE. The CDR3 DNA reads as TGTGCCAGCAGCTTACTTCCCGGGGAGCTGTTTTTT. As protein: CASSLLPGELFF.

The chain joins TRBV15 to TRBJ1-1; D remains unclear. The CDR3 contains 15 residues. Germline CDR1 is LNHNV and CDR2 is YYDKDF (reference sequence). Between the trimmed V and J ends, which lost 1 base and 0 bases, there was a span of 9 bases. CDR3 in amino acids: CATSRGPGMNTEAFF. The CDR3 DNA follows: TGTGCCACCAGCAGAGGCCCCGGGATGAACACTGAAGCTTTCTTT.

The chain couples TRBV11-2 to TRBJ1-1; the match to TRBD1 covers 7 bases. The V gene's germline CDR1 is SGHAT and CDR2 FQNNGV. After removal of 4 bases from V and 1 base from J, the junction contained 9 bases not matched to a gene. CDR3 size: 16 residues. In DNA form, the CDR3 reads TGTGCCAGCAGCTCAAGACTAGGGGGCGGGAACACTGAAGCTTTCTTT. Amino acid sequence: CASSSRLGGGNTEAFF. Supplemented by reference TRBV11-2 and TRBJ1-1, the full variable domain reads EAGVAQSPRYKIIEKRQSVAFWCNPISGHATLYWYQQILGQGPKLLIQFQNNGVVDDSQLPKDRFSAERLKGVDSTLKIQPAKLEDSAVYLCASSSRLGGGNTEAFFGQGTRLTVV.

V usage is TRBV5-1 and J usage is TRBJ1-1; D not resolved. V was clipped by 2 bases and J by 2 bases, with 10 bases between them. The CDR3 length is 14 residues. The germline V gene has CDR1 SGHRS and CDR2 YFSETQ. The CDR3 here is CASSLTTQNTEAFF. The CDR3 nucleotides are TGCGCCAGCAGCTTAACGACACAAAACACTGAAGCTTTCTTT.

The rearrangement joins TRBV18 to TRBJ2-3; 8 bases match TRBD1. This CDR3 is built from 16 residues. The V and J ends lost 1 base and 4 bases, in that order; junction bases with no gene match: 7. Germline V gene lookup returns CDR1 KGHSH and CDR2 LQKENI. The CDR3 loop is CASSPLQGARADTQYF. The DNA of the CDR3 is TGTGCCAGCTCACCACTTCAGGGGGCGCGTGCAGATACGCAGTATTTT. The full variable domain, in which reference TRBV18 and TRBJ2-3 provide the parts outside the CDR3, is NAGVMQNPRHLVRRRGQEARLRCSPMKGHSHVYWYRQLPEEGLKFMVYLQKENIIDESGMPKERFSAEFPKEGPSILRIQQVVRGDSAAYFCASSPLQGARADTQYFGPGTRLTVL.

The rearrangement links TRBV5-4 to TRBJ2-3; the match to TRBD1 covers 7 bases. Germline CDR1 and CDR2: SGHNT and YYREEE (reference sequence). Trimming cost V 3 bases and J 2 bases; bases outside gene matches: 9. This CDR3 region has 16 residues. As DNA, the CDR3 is TGTGCCAGCAGCTCGCCGGGACAGCCTTCCACAGATACGCAGTATTTT. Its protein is CASSSPGQPSTDTQYF.

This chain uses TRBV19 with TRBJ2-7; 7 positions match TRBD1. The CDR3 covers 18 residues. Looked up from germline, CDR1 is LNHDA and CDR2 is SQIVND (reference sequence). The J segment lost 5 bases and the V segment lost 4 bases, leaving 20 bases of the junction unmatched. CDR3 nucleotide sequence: TGTGCCAGTAGTAACAGGGGCTTCTCGAATTTTTTTGATGACGAGCAGTACTTC. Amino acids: CASSNRGFSNFFDDEQYF.

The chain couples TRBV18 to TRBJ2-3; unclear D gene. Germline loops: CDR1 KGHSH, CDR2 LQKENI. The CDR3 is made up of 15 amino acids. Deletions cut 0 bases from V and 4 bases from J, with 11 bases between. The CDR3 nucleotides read TGTGCCAGCTCACCACCCCGTGAGTGGTCAGATACGCAGTATTTT. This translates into CASSPPREWSDTQYF.

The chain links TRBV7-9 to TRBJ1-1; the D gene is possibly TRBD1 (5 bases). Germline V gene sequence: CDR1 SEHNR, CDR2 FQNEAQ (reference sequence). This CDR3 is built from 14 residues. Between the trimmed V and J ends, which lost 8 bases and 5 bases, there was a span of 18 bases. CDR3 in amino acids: CASGEGAVGTEAFF. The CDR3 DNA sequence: TGTGCCAGCGGCGAAGGGGCGGTGGGGACTGAAGCTTTCTTT. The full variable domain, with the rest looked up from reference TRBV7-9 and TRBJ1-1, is DTGVSQNPRHKITKRGQNVTFRCDPISEHNRLYWYRQTLGQGPEFLTYFQNEAQLEKSRLLSDRFSAERPKGSFSTLEIQRTEQGDSAMYLCASGEGAVGTEAFFGQGTRLTVV.

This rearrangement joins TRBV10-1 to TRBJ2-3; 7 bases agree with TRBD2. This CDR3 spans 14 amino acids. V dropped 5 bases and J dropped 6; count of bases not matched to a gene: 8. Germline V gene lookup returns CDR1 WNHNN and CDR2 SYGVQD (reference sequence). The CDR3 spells CASSPLAKGDTQYF. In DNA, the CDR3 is TGCGCCAGCAGTCCACTAGCGAAGGGGGATACGCAGTATTTT.

The DNA of the CDR3 is TGTGCCACTTATTCGACAGGTCACTATGGCTACACCTTC. Its protein product is CATYSTGHYGYTF. The chain carries TRBV28 and TRBJ1-2; D is perhaps TRBD1 (6 bases). Trimming removed 10 bases at V and 3 bases at J, with 15 bases between. CDR1 is MDHEN and CDR2 is SYDVKM in the germline V gene. CDR3 length equals 13 residues.

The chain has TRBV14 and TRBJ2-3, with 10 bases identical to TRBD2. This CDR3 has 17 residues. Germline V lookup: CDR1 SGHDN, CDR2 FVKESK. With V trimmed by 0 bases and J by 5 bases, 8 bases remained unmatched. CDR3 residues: CASSQERSGGARDTQYF. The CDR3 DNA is TGTGCCAGCAGCCAAGAAAGGAGCGGGGGGGCCCGAGATACGCAGTATTTT.